These T cell receptor beta chains were read from a single sample in a study of T cells in Graves' hyperthyroidism and ophthalmopathy. TCRdb recomputed calls from the multiplex PCR reads with MiXCR, one row per CDR3 protein. The table records around 450,000 distinct CDR3 sequences, about 15% of them present only once. Source material: blood. The receptors originated from a woman under 30 with Graves' hyperthyroidism. Both conserved end residues are part of each CDR3. Rows give clone size only sometimes, using once, few, many, or a class for an expanded clone.

size,J,V,CDR3
many,TRBJ2-2,TRBV12-3/TRBV12-4,CASSYRERGTGELFF
few,TRBJ2-1,TRBV7-3,CASSPQGKVPNEQFF
many,TRBJ1-1,TRBV20-1,CSAKGQGTMNTEAFF
NA,TRBJ2-5,TRBV19,CASSTLAGGRETQYF
few,TRBJ1-2,TRBV28,CASSPRGTEINYGYTF
many,TRBJ1-1,TRBV19,CASTPDRAGLNTEAFF
many,TRBJ2-7,TRBV6-1,CASSPLRGRWASEQYF
many,TRBJ2-5,TRBV7-8,CASSFMTLGTQYF
many,TRBJ2-7,TRBV5-1,CASSPSGNYEQYF
many,TRBJ2-3,TRBV28,CASRSGGLTDTQYF
many,TRBJ2-5,TRBV6-1,CASSETSGKETQYF
many,TRBJ2-7,TRBV30,CAWNEGISYEQYF
NA,TRBJ2-2,TRBV7-3,CASSLSREGGELFF
many,TRBJ1-5,TRBV6-1,CASSRSGVASNQPQHF
few,TRBJ2-3,TRBV6-1,CASSRGLAGSDTQYF
many,TRBJ2-3,TRBV18,CASSAGATDTQYF
many,TRBJ2-3,TRBV4-1,CASSQVPGTGGADTQYF
many,TRBJ2-3,TRBV27,CASSLFIAGANTQYF
many,TRBJ1-1,TRBV18,CASSPGRNTEAFF
many,TRBJ2-1,TRBV2,CASREQGQGIYNEQFF
many,TRBJ2-5,TRBV20-1,CSVTGGAQETQYF
few,TRBJ1-3,TRBV28,CASSSPTRSSGNTIYF
many,TRBJ2-1,TRBV9,CASSLEAGGGHEQFF
many,TRBJ1-1,TRBV10-3,CAVKGGLVTEAFF
many,TRBJ2-2,TRBV12-5,CASGLVRGQGGLGELFF
many,TRBJ2-5,TRBV3-1,CASSQRGGETQYF
many,TRBJ2-2,TRBV20-1,CSARKATTNTGELFF
few,TRBJ2-7,TRBV3-1,CASSLGFGRGEGQYF
many,TRBJ2-3,TRBV6-1,CASSGRQGRSMDTQYF
many,TRBJ2-7,TRBV10-1,CASSESRTGSYEQYF
NA,TRBJ2-5,TRBV24-1,CATSDPAKTQYF
NA,TRBJ1-2,TRBV19,CASIDVPNYGYTF
many,TRBJ2-7,TRBV5-5,CASSFGTSGVYEQYF
many,TRBJ2-7,TRBV29-1,CSVEMGRYEQYF
many,TRBJ2-5,TRBV7-2,CASSSEWALAGGETQYF
many,TRBJ1-1,TRBV7-9,CASSLQDRGKAFF
many,TRBJ2-5,TRBV6-1,CASSSPTTSVETQYF
many,TRBJ1-2,TRBV12-3/TRBV12-4,CASSTDRRPYYGYTF
NA,TRBJ1-6,TRBV19,CASRSGQGTSPLHF
many,TRBJ1-2,TRBV11-2,CASSPADSGSNYGYTF
NA,TRBJ2-4,TRBV3-1,CASSQGLIKNIQYF
many,TRBJ2-1,TRBV12-3/TRBV12-4,CASSPSRSSYNEQFF
many,TRBJ1-2,TRBV24-1,CATSDPDRPYTF
few,TRBJ2-1,TRBV9,CASSVGQGTYNEQFF
many,TRBJ2-1,TRBV20-1,CSARDRNEQFF
NA,TRBJ1-4,TRBV20-1,CSARDRDRGWSEKLFF
many,TRBJ2-1,TRBV12-3/TRBV12-4,CASSPLLAGGRNEQFF
many,TRBJ1-5,TRBV6-1,CASSTYTGSNQPQHF
many,TRBJ2-2,TRBV7-9,CASSPGMGSTGELFF